This T cell receptor (beta chain) was documented in a study of PD-L1 blockade in urothelial cancer (dated by TCRdb to 2017 to 2019). At the level of the whole study: All patients started therapy around 2014 and received atezolizumab 1,200 mg intravenously every 3 weeks. About 85% of the 29 patients were males with bladder-origin urothelial cancer, and about 65% of the 29 reported a prior smoking history. An ECOG performance status of 0 or 1 was recorded for the patients, and 0 to 3 prior chemotherapy regimens had been received by the patients. Blood samples were analyzed at 3 weeks after treatment start (second dose) and at 6 weeks after treatment start. Blood samples yielded a median of around 130,000 T cells and more than 80,000 unique TCRs, with median clonality around 0.084. The study, an exploratory multi-omic analysis, examined somatic, immune and clinical correlates of response to PD-L1 blockade with atezolizumab in urothelial cancer. Pretreatment tumor samples and matched peripheral blood, collected serially before and after atezolizumab treatment, underwent TCR sequencing. Durable clinical benefit meant progression-free survival longer than 6 months, and TCR features were also tested against progression-free and overall survival. In the same patients, whole exome sequencing and RNA sequencing of pretreatment tumors were performed in addition to TCR sequencing. Durable clinical benefit was achieved by nine patients and was not achieved by 20 patients. Pretreatment blood TCR-seq was available for about 27 patients, at least one posttreatment blood collection was obtained for about 24 patients, and tumor TCR-seq was available for about 24 patients.

As to this clone: What antigen it recognizes has not been identified. Base qualities are not provided; no much larger clone lies one nucleotide away.

Synthetic TCR analog templates were spiked into each PCR so that absolute template abundance could be estimated from read counts. The immunoSEQ assay used bias-controlled V and J gene primers to amplify TCRbeta CDR3 regions from genomic DNA. Sequencing of rearranged TCRbeta segments was performed at approximately 20X coverage. Regarding the original processing steps: Clustering was used to correct sequencing errors, and CDR3s were annotated against IMGT to assign V, D and J genes. Only productive TCRbeta rearrangements were used in downstream analyses, excluding out-of-frame or stop-codon sequences. Clonality was calculated as one minus the Shannon entropy normalized by the log of the number of unique productive sequences. Clones differing between time points or between blood and tumor were identified using Fisher's exact test with Benjamini-Hochberg correction, with an adjusted p below 0.01 applied as the threshold. Drawn from immuneACCESS, this table holds only the in-frame rearrangements with V and J called that TCRdb kept. Clones are partly lost; checked studies trace under half to an unresolved V gene and leave the rest unexplained. The V and J calls and the clone size are those of that table, but D and trimming were determined from the DNA. The sample table lists tens of thousands of clones, more than 65% of them with a count of one. The ten largest clones capture more than 1.5% of the sample.

V lost 7 bases and J lost 5 bases, and the count of bases not matched to a germline gene is 7. In the germline V gene (reference sequence), CDR1 corresponds to MNHEY and CDR2 to SMNVEV. The CDR3, cysteine through phenylalanine, is 15 amino acids long. The CDR3 DNA has 45 bases and is translated from base 1. Reading the label with the study, this specimen's time point is: peripheral blood 6 weeks after treatment start. A total of some 30 patients with locally advanced or metastatic urothelial carcinoma, treated at Memorial Sloan Kettering on a trial protocol, made up the cohort. Peripheral blood mononuclear cells were collected pretreatment and during treatment, at between 1 and 8 total time points per patient. The Qiagen DNeasy Blood extraction kit was used to purify genomic DNA from total PBMCs and tumor samples. Collected pretreatment and during treatment, PBMCs were isolated and stored as previously described.

Findings and caveats that apply to the study as a whole: A pretreatment peripheral blood TCR clonality below the median was linked to improved progression-free and overall survival. Patients with durable benefit showed greater expansion of tumor-associated TCR clones in peripheral blood 3 weeks after starting treatment (n ≈ 21, p = 0.022). Because the sample size was small (n ≈ 29) and many exploratory analyses were performed, the results are intended to be hypothesis-generating.

The TCR originated in a man aged 70 or older with urothelial cancer. Material: PBMCs, obtained around atezolizumab (anti-PD-L1) treatment. This sequence uses TRBV27 and TRBJ2-2; 10 bases in between match TRBD1. The nucleotide sequence reads as follows: TGTGCCAGCACGCCGGGACAGGGGTTGACCGGGGAGCTGTTTTTT. Translated, this gives CASTPGQGLTGELFF.